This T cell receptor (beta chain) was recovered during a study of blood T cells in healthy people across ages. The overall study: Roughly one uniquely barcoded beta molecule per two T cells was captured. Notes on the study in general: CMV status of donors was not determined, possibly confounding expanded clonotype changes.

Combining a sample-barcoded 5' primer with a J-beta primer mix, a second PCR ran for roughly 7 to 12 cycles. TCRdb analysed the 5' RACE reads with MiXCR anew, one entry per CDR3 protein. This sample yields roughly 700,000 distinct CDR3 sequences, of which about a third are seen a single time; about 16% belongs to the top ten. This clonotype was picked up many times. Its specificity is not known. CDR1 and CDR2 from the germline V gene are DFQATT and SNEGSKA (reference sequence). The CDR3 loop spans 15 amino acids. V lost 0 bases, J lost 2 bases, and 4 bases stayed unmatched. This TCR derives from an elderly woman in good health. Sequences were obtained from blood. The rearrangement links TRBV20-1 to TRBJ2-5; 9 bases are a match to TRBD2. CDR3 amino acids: CSARDARGGQETQYF. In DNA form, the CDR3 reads TGCAGTGCTAGAGATGCGCGGGGGGGGCAAGAGACCCAGTACTTC.